One and the same sample provided the 26 T cell receptor beta chains below, sequenced in a study of early T cells in non-severe SARS-CoV-2 infection. TCRdb passed the 5' RACE reads through MiXCR, listing each CDR3 protein once. The top ten clones hold over 6.5% of a sample with 80,000 to 100,000 distinct CDR3 sequences, 13% to 15% of them seen once. The specimen sequenced was whole blood. The receptor set was obtained from an adult who was a healthcare worker with PCR-confirmed SARS-CoV-2 infection or an uninfected control (not recorded which).

This clonotype showed up many times. This chain links TRBV7-9 with TRBJ1-2, with 9 positions matching TRBD1. With 5 bases clipped from V and 6 bases from J, the junction kept 13 bases outside the gene matches. Germline CDR1 SEHNR, CDR2 FQNEAQ (reference sequence). The CDR3 is 16 residues long. CDR3 coding DNA: TGTGCCAGCAGCAAGTTCGACAGGGGGAAATGGAATGGCTACACCTTC. Protein sequence: CASSKFDRGKWNGYTF.

This clonotype was picked up many times. CDR3 sequence (DNA): TGCAGTGCAACTAAGGAGAGCGGGCTTTTGAGCAATCAGCCCCAGCATTTT. Encoded protein: CSATKESGLLSNQPQHF. The rearrangement uses TRBV20-1 and TRBJ1-5, with no clear D. This CDR3 is 17 amino acids long. The V end was cut by 6 bases, the J end by 1 base, with 22 bases between. Germline-derived CDR1 and CDR2 are DFQATT and SNEGSKA (reference sequence).

In its sample, this clonotype was seen a few times. This CDR3 is CASSLTSGSWNEQFF. The CDR3 DNA follows: TGTGCCAGCAGCTTAACTAGCGGGAGTTGGAATGAGCAGTTCTTC. V and J are TRBV7-9 and TRBJ2-1, with 11 bases lining up with TRBD2. The V segment lost 2 bases and the J segment 7 bases; nucleotides outside the gene matches: 4. CDR3 size: 15 residues. The germline gives CDR1 SEHNR, CDR2 FQNEAQ (reference sequence).

This rearrangement joins TRBV5-5 to TRBJ1-5; 8 nucleotides align to TRBD1. The CDR3 covers 17 residues. The germline gives CDR1 SGHKS, CDR2 YYEKEE (reference sequence). The ends lost 2 bases at V and 2 bases at J; junction bases unmatched: 9. The CDR3 region has the DNA TGTGCCAGCAGCTTATCGACAGGGGTGGGCGGCAATCAGCCCCAGCATTTT. Protein: CASSLSTGVGGNQPQHF.

The rearrangement joins TRBV20-1 to TRBJ1-5, with D maybe TRBD1 (5 bases). Germline V gene data show CDR1 as DFQATT and CDR2 as SNEGSKA (reference sequence). This CDR3 comprises 15 residues. V gave up 1 base and J gave up 5 bases, with 15 bases separating them. The CDR3 nucleotides read TGCAGTGCTAGAGTGGCGGGGAGGGGAGATCAGCCCCAGCATTTT. Protein: CSARVAGRGDQPQHF.

This clonotype turned up a few times. The chain couples TRBV5-1 to TRBJ2-2, with D perhaps given as TRBD1 or TRBD2 (5 bases each). Germline loops: CDR1 SGHRS, CDR2 YFSETQ. V dropped 5 bases and J dropped 7 bases, with 18 bases sitting between them. The CDR3 spans 15 residues. CDR3 protein: CASSSSGTRGGELFF. The CDR3 nucleotides are TGCGCCAGCAGTTCGAGCGGCACGAGGGGCGGGGAGCTGTTTTTT.

The chain uses TRBV6-5 and TRBJ1-2; D not resolved. This CDR3 has 12 amino acids. The V gene's germline CDR1 is MNHEY and CDR2 SVGAGI. V lost 6 bases, J lost 3 bases, and 8 bases lay in between. CDR3 DNA: TGTGCCAGCAGCTCGTTGCACTATGGCTACACCTTC. Amino acids: CASSSLHYGYTF.

This clonotype was recorded a few times. The V and J genes are TRBV28 and TRBJ2-1; 9 positions match TRBD2. Germline CDR1 is MDHEN and CDR2 is SYDVKM. V shed 5 bases and J 0 bases; nucleotides not matched to a gene: 2. The CDR3 contains 15 residues. CDR3 amino acids: CASSNSGSSYNEQFF. In DNA form, the CDR3 reads TGTGCCAGCAGTAATAGCGGGAGCTCCTACAATGAGCAGTTCTTC.

This chain joins TRBV10-2 and TRBJ2-1, with D uncertain. CDR3 length: 11 amino acids. V lost 3 bases and J 8 bases, leaving 5 bases between the germline ends. Germline CDR1 is WSHSY and CDR2 is SAAADI. The CDR3 region is CASSERYEQFF. CDR3 nucleotide sequence: TGCGCCAGCAGTGAACGTTATGAGCAGTTCTTC.

The chain joins TRBV25-1 to TRBJ2-7, with 7 bases matching TRBD2. Per the germline V gene, CDR1 is MGHDK and CDR2 is SYGVNS. The V gene end was trimmed by 6 bases and the J gene end by 3 bases; junction bases not matched to a gene: 5. The CDR3 has 13 amino acids. CDR3 nucleotides: TGTGCCAGCAGGGGGGGGATCAGCTACGAGCAGTACTTC. Its protein product is CASRGGISYEQYF.

This clonotype was observed many times. The rearrangement joins TRBV3-1 to TRBJ2-7, with TRBD2 matching 8 bases. The germline V gene encodes CDR1 LGHDT and CDR2 YNNKEL (reference sequence). Germline trimming cut 7 bases from V and 6 bases from J; bases unmatched to any gene: 8. This CDR3 has 13 residues. The CDR3 protein is CASTERETREQYF. The CDR3 DNA is TGTGCCAGCACGGAGCGGGAGACTCGCGAGCAGTACTTC.

This chain connects TRBV6-1 to TRBJ2-7; 10 bases are a match to TRBD1. The CDR3 is 15 amino acids. V lost 3 bases and J lost 5; bases outside the gene matches: 7. Germline loops: CDR1 MNHNS, CDR2 SASEGT. The CDR3 is CASSDTGQGSDEQYF. CDR3 sequence (DNA): TGTGCCAGCAGTGATACGGGACAGGGGAGCGACGAGCAGTACTTC.

This clonotype was counted only a few times. V and J are TRBV6-1 and TRBJ1-5; D is ambiguous. Trimming removed 8 bases from V and 0 bases from J, with 14 bases in between. Germline CDR1 MNHNS, CDR2 SASEGT. This CDR3 is 15 amino acids long. The CDR3 bases are TGTGCCAGCCACTTAGACTTGAATAGCAATCAGCCCCAGCATTTT. It encodes CASHLDLNSNQPQHF.

This clonotype was counted ten times or more. This rearrangement joins TRBV7-9 to TRBJ1-3; D not certain. The CDR3 totals 17 residues. V lost 1 base to trimming and J lost 0 bases, with 13 bases between them. CDR1 is SEHNR and CDR2 is FQNEAQ in the germline V gene (reference sequence). The CDR3 sequence: CASSLGQAVHSGNTIYF. CDR3 in DNA: TGTGCCAGCAGCTTAGGCCAGGCCGTGCACTCTGGAAACACCATATATTTT.

This clonotype was observed many times. J is TRBJ2-1 and V is TRBV7-9; D is uncertain. CDR1 and CDR2 from the germline V gene are SEHNR and FQNEAQ (reference sequence). V was pared by 4 bases and J by 5 bases, with 9 bases between. CDR3 length: 13 amino acids. The CDR3 nucleotides read TGTGCCAGCAGCTCCAGTCTACACAATGAGCAGTTCTTC. Translating it yields CASSSSLHNEQFF.

V and J are TRBV27 and TRBJ2-2, with D maybe TRBD1 (5 bases). The CDR3 has 15 residues. Trimming cost V 3 bases and J 0 bases, with 8 bases left between them. Germline lookup yields CDR1 MNHEY and CDR2 SMNVEV (reference sequence). CDR3 protein: CASSFGATNTGELFF. CDR3 coding DNA: TGTGCCAGCAGTTTTGGGGCTACGAACACCGGGGAGCTGTTTTTT.

In its sample, this clonotype was seen many times. The gene calls are TRBV5-1 and TRBJ1-1; the D is unclear. The CDR3 contains 13 residues. Between the trimmed V and J ends, which lost 0 bases and 0 bases, there was a span of 3 bases. Germline CDR1 reads SGHRS; CDR2 reads YFSETQ. This CDR3 reads CASSLAVNTEAFF. In DNA form, the CDR3 reads TGCGCCAGCAGCTTGGCGGTGAACACTGAAGCTTTCTTT.

This clonotype has a handful of counts. V is TRBV28 and J is TRBJ2-3, with TRBD2 identical over 10 bases. The CDR3 covers 17 residues. Germline lookup yields CDR1 MDHEN and CDR2 SYDVKM. Trimming cost V 5 bases and J 4 bases; bases outside gene matches: 12. The CDR3 nucleotides read TGTGCCAGCAGTGCCGGACTAGCGGTCCCTCTCGCAGATACGCAGTATTTT. Translated, it gives CASSAGLAVPLADTQYF.

This clonotype was detected a few times. The chain is built from TRBV27 and TRBJ1-3, with a possible D match to TRBD1 (5 bases). The CDR3 has 13 amino acids. The germline V gene encodes CDR1 MNHEY and CDR2 SMNVEV (reference sequence). V was shortened by 8 bases and J by 4 bases, with 12 bases between the two germline ends. The CDR3 here is CASRRGGGNTIYF. The CDR3 DNA reads TGTGCCAGCCGACGGGGGGGAGGAAACACCATATATTTT.

The rearrangement uses TRBV11-2 and TRBJ2-7, with 9 bases that match TRBD2. V trimming: 3 bases; J trimming: 2 bases; junction bases outside the gene matches: 2. The CDR3 runs 14 residues. The germline V gene has CDR1 SGHAT and CDR2 FQNNGV. As DNA, the CDR3 is TGTGCCAGCAGCTTTTCTAGCGGGACCTACGAGCAGTACTTC. Its protein product is CASSFSSGTYEQYF.

This clonotype was seen at least ten times. The rearrangement uses TRBV6-2 or TRBV6-3 and TRBJ1-2; D is ambiguous. Trimming took off 5 bases at V and 7 bases at J, with 11 bases between the two ends. This CDR3 contains 12 residues. CDR1 and CDR2 (germline): MNHEY, SVGEGT. Here the CDR3 reads CASSTETSGYTF. The CDR3 DNA follows: TGTGCCAGCAGTACGGAGACGAGTGGCTACACCTTC.

The chain recombines TRBV20-1 with TRBJ1-1, with D maybe TRBD1 (6 bases). Germline lookup yields CDR1 DFQATT and CDR2 SNEGSKA (reference sequence). Deletions cut 2 bases from V and 1 base from J, with 14 bases between. CDR3 size: 15 residues. The CDR3 DNA is TGCAGTGCTAGACACTACGGGGGCTGGAACACTGAAGCTTTCTTT. It translates to CSARHYGGWNTEAFF.

V and J are TRBV5-1 and TRBJ1-1, with a tentative D call TRBD1 (5 bases). The CDR3 length is 14 residues. Looked up from germline, CDR1 is SGHRS and CDR2 is YFSETQ. V was clipped by 5 bases and J by 0 bases, with 11 bases between them. The CDR3 loop is CASRTGFMNTEAFF. The CDR3 nucleotides read TGCGCCAGCAGAACAGGATTCATGAACACTGAAGCTTTCTTT.

This clonotype has just a few counts. The chain links TRBV5-5 to TRBJ1-2, with 11 bases that match TRBD1. Losses at the gene ends were 4 bases for V and 0 bases for J; bases not matched to a gene: 5. This CDR3 has 16 amino acids. Germline CDR1 is SGHKS and CDR2 is YYEKEE (reference sequence). DNA for the CDR3: TGTGCCAGCAGCCCCGGACAGGGGGCTACTAACTATGGCTACACCTTC. Translating gives CASSPGQGATNYGYTF.

J is TRBJ2-1 and V is TRBV9; either TRBD1 or TRBD2 may supply D (5 bases each). V lost 7 bases and J 0 bases, leaving 26 bases between the germline ends. The CDR3 spans 19 residues. CDR1 is SGDLS, CDR2 YYNGEE, per germline. The CDR3 reads CASDASDPGTVSSYNEQFF. CDR3 DNA: TGTGCCAGCGATGCCTCAGACCCCGGGACCGTAAGCTCCTACAATGAGCAGTTCTTC.

V gene TRBV6-5 combines with J gene TRBJ2-3; D may be TRBD1 or TRBD2 (5 bases each). V was pared by 2 bases and J by 0 bases, with 12 bases between. Germline V gene lookup returns CDR1 MNHEY and CDR2 SVGAGI. This CDR3 spans 16 amino acids. The CDR3 region has the DNA TGTGCCAGCAGTTACCTGGGGGTACCTAGCACAGATACGCAGTATTTT. Protein sequence: CASSYLGVPSTDTQYF.